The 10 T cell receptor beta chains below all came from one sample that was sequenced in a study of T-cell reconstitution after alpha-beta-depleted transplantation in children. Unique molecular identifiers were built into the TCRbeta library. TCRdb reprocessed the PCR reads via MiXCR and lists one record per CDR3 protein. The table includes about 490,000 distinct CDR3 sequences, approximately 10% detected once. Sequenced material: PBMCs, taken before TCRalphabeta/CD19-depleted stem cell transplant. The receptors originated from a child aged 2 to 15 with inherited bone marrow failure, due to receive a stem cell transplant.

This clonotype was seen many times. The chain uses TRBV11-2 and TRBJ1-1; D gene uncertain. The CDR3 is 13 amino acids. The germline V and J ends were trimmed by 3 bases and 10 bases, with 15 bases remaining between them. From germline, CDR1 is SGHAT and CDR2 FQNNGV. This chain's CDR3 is CASSFGNRQGAFF. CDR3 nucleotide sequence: TGTGCCAGCAGCTTCGGAAATCGACAAGGAGCTTTCTTT.

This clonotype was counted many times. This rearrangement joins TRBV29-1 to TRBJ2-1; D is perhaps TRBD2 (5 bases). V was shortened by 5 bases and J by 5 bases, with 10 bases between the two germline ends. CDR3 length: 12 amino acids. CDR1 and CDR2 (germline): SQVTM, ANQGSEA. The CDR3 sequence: CSVSETNNEQFF. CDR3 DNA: TGCAGCGTTTCAGAGACTAACAATGAGCAGTTCTTC.

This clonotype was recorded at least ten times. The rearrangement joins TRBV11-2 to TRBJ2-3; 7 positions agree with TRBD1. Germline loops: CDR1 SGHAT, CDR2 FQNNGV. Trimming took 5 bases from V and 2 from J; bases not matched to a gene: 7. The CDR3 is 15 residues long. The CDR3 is CASSTGQSFTDTQYF. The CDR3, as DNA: TGTGCCAGCAGCACGGGACAGTCCTTCACAGATACGCAGTATTTT.

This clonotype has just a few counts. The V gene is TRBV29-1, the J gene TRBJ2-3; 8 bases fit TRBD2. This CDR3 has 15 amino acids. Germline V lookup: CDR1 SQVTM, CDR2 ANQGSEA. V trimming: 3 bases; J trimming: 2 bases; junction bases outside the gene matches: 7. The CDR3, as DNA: TGCAGCGTTGAGGCGGGAGGAGGGCACACAGATACGCAGTATTTT. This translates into CSVEAGGGHTDTQYF.

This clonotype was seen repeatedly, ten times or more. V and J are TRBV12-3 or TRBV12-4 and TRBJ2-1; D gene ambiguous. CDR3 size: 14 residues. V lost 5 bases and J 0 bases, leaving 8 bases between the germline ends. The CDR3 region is CASSAVSSYNEQFF. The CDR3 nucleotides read TGTGCCAGCAGTGCCGTAAGCTCCTACAATGAGCAGTTCTTC.

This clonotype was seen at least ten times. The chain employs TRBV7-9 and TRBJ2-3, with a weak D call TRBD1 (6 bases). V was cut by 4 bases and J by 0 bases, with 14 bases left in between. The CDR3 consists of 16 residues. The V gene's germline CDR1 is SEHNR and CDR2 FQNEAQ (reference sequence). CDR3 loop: CASSSQGRSSTDTQYF. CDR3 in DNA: TGTGCCAGCAGCTCGCAGGGGCGATCTAGCACAGATACGCAGTATTTT.

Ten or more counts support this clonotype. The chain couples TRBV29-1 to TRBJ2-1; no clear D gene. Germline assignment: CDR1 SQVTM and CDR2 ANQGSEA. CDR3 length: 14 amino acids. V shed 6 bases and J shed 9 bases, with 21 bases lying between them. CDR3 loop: CSVDSRTRRVEQFF. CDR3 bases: TGCAGCGTCGACTCTCGGACCAGACGGGTTGAGCAGTTCTTC.

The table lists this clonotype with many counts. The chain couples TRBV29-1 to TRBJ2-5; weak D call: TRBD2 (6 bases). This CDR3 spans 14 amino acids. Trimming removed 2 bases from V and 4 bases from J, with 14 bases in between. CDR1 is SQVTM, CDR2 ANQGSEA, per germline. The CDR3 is CSVELEGRRETQYF. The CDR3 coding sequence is TGCAGCGTTGAATTGGAAGGGAGGCGAGAGACCCAGTACTTC.

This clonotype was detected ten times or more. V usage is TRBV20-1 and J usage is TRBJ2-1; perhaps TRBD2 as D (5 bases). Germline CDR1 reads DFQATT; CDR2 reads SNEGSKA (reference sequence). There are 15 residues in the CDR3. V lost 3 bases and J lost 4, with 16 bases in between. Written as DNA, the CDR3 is TGCAGTGCTAGGCCATCGACTATGGTATACAATGAGCAGTTCTTC. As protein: CSARPSTMVYNEQFF.

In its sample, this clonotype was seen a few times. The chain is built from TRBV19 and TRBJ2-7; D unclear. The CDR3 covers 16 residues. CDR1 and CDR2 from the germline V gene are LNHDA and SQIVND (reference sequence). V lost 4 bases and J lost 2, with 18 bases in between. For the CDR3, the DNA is TGTGCCAGTAGTAAAACCCACGGTAGTGCTACCTACGAGCAGTACTTC. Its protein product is CASSKTHGSATYEQYF.